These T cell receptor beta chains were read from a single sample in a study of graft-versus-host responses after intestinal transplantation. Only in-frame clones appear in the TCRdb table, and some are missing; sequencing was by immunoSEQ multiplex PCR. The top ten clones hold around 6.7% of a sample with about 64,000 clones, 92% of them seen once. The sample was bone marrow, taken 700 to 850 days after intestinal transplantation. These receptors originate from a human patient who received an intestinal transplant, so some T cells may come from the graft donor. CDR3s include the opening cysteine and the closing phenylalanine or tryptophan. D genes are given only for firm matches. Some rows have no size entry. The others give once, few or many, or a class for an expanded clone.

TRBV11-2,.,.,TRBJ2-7,TGTGCCAGCACCCGCGGGGGCACCTACGAGCAGTACTTC,CASTRGGTYEQYF
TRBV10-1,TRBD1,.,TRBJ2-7,TGCGCCAGCAGTGCCCGGACAGGGATGAGGGAGCAGTACTTC,CASSARTGMREQYF
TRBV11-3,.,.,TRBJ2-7,TGTGCCAGCAGCTTAGGGATGGCCTACGAGCAGTACTTC,CASSLGMAYEQYF
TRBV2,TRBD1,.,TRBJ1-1,TGTGCCAGCAGTGAAATCAGGACAGGGGCTGCTGAAGCTTTCTTT,CASSEIRTGAAEAFF
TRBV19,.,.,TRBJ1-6,TGTGCCAGTAGTATAGCAGAGACAGGTTCGCCCCTCCACTTT,CASSIAETGSPLHF
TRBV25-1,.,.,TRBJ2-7,TGTGCCAGCAGTCCCTCGGGCTATATCGAGCAGTACTTC,CASSPSGYIEQYF
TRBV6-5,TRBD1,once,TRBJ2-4,TGTGCCAGCAGTTATACAGGGGCCGCGGACGACATTCAGTACTTC,CASSYTGAADDIQYF
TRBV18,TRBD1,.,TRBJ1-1,TGTGCCAGCTCACCTGACAGGGCTGAAGCTTTCTTT,CASSPDRAEAFF
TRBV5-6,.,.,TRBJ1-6,TGTGCCAGCAGCTTCTGGGGCTCACCCCTCCACTTT,CASSFWGSPLHF
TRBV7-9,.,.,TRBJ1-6,TGTGCCAGCACCGGACAAGGCTCACCCCTCCACTTT,CASTGQGSPLHF
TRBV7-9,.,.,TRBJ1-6,TGTGCCAGCAGCTTAAAACAGTCTAATTCACCCCTCCACTTT,CASSLKQSNSPLHF
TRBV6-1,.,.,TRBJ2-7,TGTGCCCTTGGGACCTACGAGCAGTACTTC,CALGTYEQYF
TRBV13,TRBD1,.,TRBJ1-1,TGTGCCAGCAGACCCCTCACAGGGGCGAAGAGAGCTTTCTTT,CASRPLTGAKRAFF
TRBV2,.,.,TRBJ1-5,TGTGCCAGCAGACAGACGCTTAGCAATCAGCCCCAGCATTTT,CASRQTLSNQPQHF
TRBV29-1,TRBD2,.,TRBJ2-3,TGCAGCGTTGGGCCCCCCCTGACTAGCGGGAGGGGAGATACGCAGTATTTT,CSVGPPLTSGRGDTQYF
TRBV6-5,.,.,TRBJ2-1,TGTGCCAGCAGCCCCGAAGGGAATGAGCAGTTCTTC,CASSPEGNEQFF
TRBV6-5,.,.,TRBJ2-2,TGTGCCAGCAGTTACGAGGTCACCGGGGAGCTGTTTTTT,CASSYEVTGELFF
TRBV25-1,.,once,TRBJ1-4,TGTGCCAGCCAGCTCGGCCCGGGGAAACTGTTTTTT,CASQLGPGKLFF
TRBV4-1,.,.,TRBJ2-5,TGCGCCAGCAGCCAAGTAAGAGGTGTAGGGGGAAGGGAAGAGACCCAGTACTTC,CASSQVRGVGGREETQYF
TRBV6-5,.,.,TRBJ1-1,TGTGCCAGCAGTTACCGGGAAAAGAACACTGAAGCTTTCTTT,CASSYREKNTEAFF
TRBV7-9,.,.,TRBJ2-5,TGTGCCAGCACCCCGAGAGGCAGGGGGGCAGAGACCCAGTACTTC,CASTPRGRGAETQYF
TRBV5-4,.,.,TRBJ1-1,TGTGCCAGCAGCCTAACAGGGCTGAACACTGAAGCTTTCTTT,CASSLTGLNTEAFF
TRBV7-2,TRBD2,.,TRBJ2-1,TGTGCCAGCAGCTTGGGGACTAGCATTGAGCAGTTCTTC,CASSLGTSIEQFF
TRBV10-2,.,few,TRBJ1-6,TGCGCCAGCAGGGCGGGATCCTATAATTCACCCCTCCACTTT,CASRAGSYNSPLHF
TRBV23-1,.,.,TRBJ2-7,TGCGCCAGCAGTCAATCCGGCAGAACCTACGAGCAGTACTTC,CASSQSGRTYEQYF